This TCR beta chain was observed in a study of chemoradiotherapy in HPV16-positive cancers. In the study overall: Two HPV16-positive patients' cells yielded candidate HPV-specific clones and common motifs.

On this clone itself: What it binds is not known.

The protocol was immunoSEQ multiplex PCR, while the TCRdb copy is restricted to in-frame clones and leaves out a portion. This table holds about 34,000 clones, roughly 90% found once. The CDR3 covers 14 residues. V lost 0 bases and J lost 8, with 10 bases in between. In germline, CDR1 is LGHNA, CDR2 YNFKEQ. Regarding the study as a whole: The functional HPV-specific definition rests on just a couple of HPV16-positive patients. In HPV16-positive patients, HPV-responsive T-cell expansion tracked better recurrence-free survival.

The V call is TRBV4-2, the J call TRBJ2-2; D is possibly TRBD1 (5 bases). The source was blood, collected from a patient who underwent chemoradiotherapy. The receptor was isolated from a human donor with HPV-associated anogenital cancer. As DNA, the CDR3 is TGTGCCAGCAGCCAAGATAAGGGGCCGGGGGAGCTGTTTTTT. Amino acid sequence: CASSQDKGPGELFF.